This TCR beta chain was identified during a study of blood T cell repertoires in COVID-19. Donors in Cohort 3 counted as recovered after two negative PCRs, clearance, or symptom resolution. Generated by immunoSEQ multiplex PCR, the TCRdb table keeps only in-frame clones and is missing some. In the table there are a few hundred thousand clones, 87% of which are singletons. The V and J ends lost 4 bases and 0 bases, in that order; junction bases with no gene match: 8. Per the germline V gene, CDR1 is SGHTA and CDR2 is FQGNSA. The CDR3 contains 16 residues. The chain uses TRBV7-2 and TRBJ2-7, with 8 bases aligning to TRBD1. The sample comprised PBMCs or T cells enriched from blood (not recorded which). This TCR was recovered from a woman in her thirties or forties who had recovered from COVID-19. The CDR3 nucleotides are TGTGCCAGCAGCTCTTGGAGACAGGGGAGCTCCTACGAGCAGTACTTC. Translated: CASSSWRQGSSYEQYF.